One sample yielded the 12 T cell receptor beta chains listed below, sequenced in a study of beta chain features in type 1 diabetes. Expressed TCRB transcripts got sequenced, as all isolated RNA was reverse transcribed. The method was immunoSEQ multiplex PCR; TCRdb's version includes in-frame clones alone and lacks a portion of them. The sample records approximately 170,000 clones, just over 9% being singletons. The sample consisted of central memory CD4+ T cells from blood. These receptors were obtained from a woman between 18 and 29 years old in good health.

The gene calls are TRBV9 and TRBJ2-5, with 7 bases matching TRBD2. The J segment lost 1 base and the V segment lost 1 base, leaving 7 bases of the junction unmatched. Germline CDR1 and CDR2: SGDLS and YYNGEE. There are 16 residues in the CDR3. CDR3: CASSVSGSGGQETQYF. For the CDR3, the DNA is TGTGCCAGCAGCGTATCAGGGTCGGGGGGCCAAGAGACCCAGTACTTC.

This clone occurred many times. This chain uses TRBV7-3 with TRBJ2-1; 7 bases are shared with TRBD2. Unmatched junction bases numbered 3, after V lost 2 bases and J lost 8 bases. Per the germline V gene, CDR1 is SGHTA and CDR2 is FQGTGA. This CDR3 is built from 13 residues. This CDR3 is CASSLWLADEQFF. The DNA of the CDR3 is TGTGCCAGCAGCTTATGGCTAGCGGATGAGCAGTTCTTC.

This clone has only a few counts. CDR3 region: CASSRDRGANEKLFF. CDR3 bases: TGTGCCAGCAGCAGAGACAGGGGAGCTAATGAAAAACTGTTTTTT. The chain couples TRBV21-1 to TRBJ1-4; the D call of TRBD1 is as the table states it, not checked on the DNA. TRBV21-1 corresponds to a pseudogene. The CDR3 consists of 15 residues.

This clone came up a few times. Written as DNA, the CDR3 is TGTGCCTGGAGTGTCGGACTAGCGGGAGGAGGGGATACGCAGTATTTT. Translated, it gives CAWSVGLAGGGDTQYF. The chain links TRBV30 to TRBJ2-3, with 14 bases that match TRBD2. The CDR3 consists of 16 residues. V shed 0 bases and J 6 bases; nucleotides not matched to a gene: 5. Germline V gene data show CDR1 as GTSNPN and CDR2 as SVGIG (reference sequence).

This clone has more than one count but fewer than ten. J is TRBJ2-6 and V is TRBV7-8; D unclear. The CDR3 has 18 residues. Trimming shortened V by 3 bases and J by 0 bases, and 15 bases separated the two germline ends. Germline values: CDR1 SGHVS, CDR2 FQNEAQ. The CDR3, as DNA: TGTGCCAGCAGCTTGGTTGGTTTAGACTTCTCTGGGGCCAACGTCCTGACTTTC. It codes for CASSLVGLDFSGANVLTF.

This clone was observed a handful of times. This chain joins TRBV5-1 and TRBJ2-3, with D possibly matching TRBD2 (5 bases). The CDR3 is 14 residues long. V lost 4 bases, J lost 4 bases, and 13 bases lay in between. Germline CDR1 SGHRS, CDR2 YFSETQ. The chain's CDR3 is CASSEGKAPDTQYF. In nucleotides, the CDR3 is TGCGCCAGCAGCGAGGGAAAGGCACCAGATACGCAGTATTTT.

In this sample, this clone turned up a few times. The chain employs TRBV4-1 and TRBJ2-4; 7 bases align to TRBD1. CDR1 is MGHRA and CDR2 is YSYEKL in the germline V gene. CDR3 size: 14 residues. Trimming removed 4 bases from V and 4 bases from J; junction bases left unmatched: 4. The CDR3 loop reads CASSPEGQKNIQYF. CDR3 nucleotide sequence: TGCGCCAGCAGCCCTGAGGGACAGAAAAACATTCAGTACTTC.

J is TRBJ2-2 and V is TRBV6-5, with no clear D. Germline V CDR1 and CDR2: MNHEY, SVGAGI. V was cut by 0 bases and J by 4 bases, with 6 bases left in between. This CDR3 contains 14 residues. CDR3 sequence (DNA): TGTGCCAGCAGTTACTCTAGTGCCACCGGGGAGCTGTTTTTT. Protein sequence: CASSYSSATGELFF.

This clone was counted a few times. CDR3 loop: CASSFSSGGDTQYF. The CDR3 nucleotides are TGCGCCAGCAGCTTCTCTAGCGGTGGAGATACGCAGTATTTT. The V and J genes are TRBV5-1 and TRBJ2-3; the match to TRBD2 covers 7 bases. The CDR3 runs to 14 residues. Trimming at V came to 2 bases and at J to 5 bases, leaving 5 bases not matched to a gene. Germline CDR1 reads SGHRS; CDR2 reads YFSETQ.

The J gene is TRBJ2-7, the V gene TRBV6-5; 8 bases align to TRBD1. The germline V gene has CDR1 MNHEY and CDR2 SVGAGI. This CDR3 region has 14 residues. V was pared by 5 bases and J by 0 bases, with 3 bases of the junction left unmatched. CDR3 bases: TGTGCCAGCAGTGCGGACAGGGCCTCCTACGAGCAGTACTTC. This translates into CASSADRASYEQYF.

This clone appeared a few times. For the CDR3, the DNA is TGTGCCAGCAGCAATACAGGGGGGGCCACAGATACGCAGTATTTT. Protein product: CASSNTGGATDTQYF. The chain combines TRBV7-3 with TRBJ2-3; a possible D gene is TRBD1 (8 bases). The CDR3 length is 15 residues. Germline V gene data show CDR1 as SGHTA and CDR2 as FQGTGA. V dropped 5 bases and J dropped 2 bases, with 14 bases sitting between them.

The genes are TRBV11-1 and TRBJ2-2; 8 bases fit TRBD2. The germline gives CDR1 SGHAT, CDR2 FQDESV (reference sequence). With 4 bases clipped from V and 9 bases from J, the junction kept 16 bases outside the gene matches. The CDR3 length is 17 residues. The CDR3 nucleotides are TGTGCCAGCAGCTGGACCCCCGGGACTAGGAGCGGCCGGGAGCTGTTTTTT. It is translated as CASSWTPGTRSGRELFF.